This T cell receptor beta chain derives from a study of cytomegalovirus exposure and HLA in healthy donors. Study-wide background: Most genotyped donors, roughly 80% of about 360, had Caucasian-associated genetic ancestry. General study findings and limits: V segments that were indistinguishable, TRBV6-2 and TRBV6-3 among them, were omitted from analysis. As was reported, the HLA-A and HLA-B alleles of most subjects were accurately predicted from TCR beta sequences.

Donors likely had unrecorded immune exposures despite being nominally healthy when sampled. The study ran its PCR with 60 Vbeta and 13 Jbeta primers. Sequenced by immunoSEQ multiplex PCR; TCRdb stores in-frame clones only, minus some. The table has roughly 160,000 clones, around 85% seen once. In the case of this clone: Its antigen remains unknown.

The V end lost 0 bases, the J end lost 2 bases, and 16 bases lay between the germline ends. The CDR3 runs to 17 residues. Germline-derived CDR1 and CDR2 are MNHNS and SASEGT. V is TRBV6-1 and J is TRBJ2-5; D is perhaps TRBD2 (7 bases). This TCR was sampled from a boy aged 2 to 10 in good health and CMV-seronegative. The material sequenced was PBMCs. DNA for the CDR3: TGTGCCAGCAGTGAAGCCTTGAGGGGGGGCAGTCAAGAGACCCAGTACTTC. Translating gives CASSEALRGGSQETQYF.